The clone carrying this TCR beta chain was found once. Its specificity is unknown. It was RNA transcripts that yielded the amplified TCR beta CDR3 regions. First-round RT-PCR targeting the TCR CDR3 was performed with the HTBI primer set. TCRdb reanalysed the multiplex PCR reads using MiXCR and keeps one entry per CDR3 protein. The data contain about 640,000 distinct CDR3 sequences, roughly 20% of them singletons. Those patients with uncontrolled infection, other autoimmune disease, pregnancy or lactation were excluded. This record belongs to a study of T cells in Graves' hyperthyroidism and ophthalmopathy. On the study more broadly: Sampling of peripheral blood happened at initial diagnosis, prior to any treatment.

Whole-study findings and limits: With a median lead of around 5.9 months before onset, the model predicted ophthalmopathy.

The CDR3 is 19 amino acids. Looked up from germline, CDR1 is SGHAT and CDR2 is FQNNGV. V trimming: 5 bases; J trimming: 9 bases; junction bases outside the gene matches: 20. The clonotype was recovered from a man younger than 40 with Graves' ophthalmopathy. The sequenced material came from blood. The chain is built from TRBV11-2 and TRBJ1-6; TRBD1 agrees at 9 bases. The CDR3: CASSPLPIFRGQGGSPLHF. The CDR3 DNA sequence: TGTGCCAGCAGCCCCTTGCCCATCTTTCGGGGACAGGGAGGTTCACCCCTCCACTTT.